A single sample is the source of the 4 T cell receptor beta chains below, sequenced in a study of blood T cell repertoires in COVID-19 (TCRdb year 2020). Library preparation employed the immunoSEQ multiplex PCR assay. The immuneACCESS repertoire file appears here via TCRdb, limited to in-frame rearrangements. These files lack a portion of the clones; in checked studies, under half of the deficit traces to unresolved V genes, and the cause of the others is not known. This sample holds a few hundred thousand clones; more than 75% were observed only once. The biggest ten clones account for around 7.4% of the sample. Sequenced sample: PBMCs or T cells enriched from blood (not recorded which). These receptors came from a woman in her 40s with acute COVID-19.

The chain carries TRBV24-1 and TRBJ2-3; the match to TRBD2 covers 12 bases. CDR3 length equals 18 residues. The germline V gene has CDR1 KGHDR and CDR2 SFDVKD. V shed 3 bases, J shed 0 bases, and the junction held 6 bases outside the gene matches. CDR3 in amino acids: CATSDGTSGLPSTDTQYF. The CDR3 nucleotides read TGTGCCACCAGTGATGGGACTAGCGGGCTTCCTAGCACAGATACGCAGTATTTT.

The V and J genes are TRBV28 and TRBJ1-6, with D hard to call. The V and J ends lost 5 bases and 0 bases respectively, with 14 bases between them. CDR3 length equals 17 residues. Germline V gene data show CDR1 as MDHEN and CDR2 as SYDVKM. The chain's CDR3 is CASSPPRPSSYNSPLHF. DNA for the CDR3: TGTGCCAGCAGTCCCCCGCGGCCGAGCTCCTATAATTCACCCCTCCACTTT.

The rearrangement links TRBV6-4 to TRBJ2-6; 7 bases align to TRBD2. CDR3 length: 16 amino acids. The V and J ends lost 3 bases and 1 base, in that order; junction bases with no gene match: 3. Germline V gives CDR1 MRHNA, CDR2 SNTAGT. CDR3: CASSDRGVSGANVLTF. For the CDR3, the DNA is TGTGCCAGCAGTGATCGGGGGGTGTCTGGGGCCAACGTCCTGACTTTC.

J is TRBJ1-1 and V is TRBV5-1; a possible D gene is TRBD1 (5 bases). Germline assignment: CDR1 SGHRS and CDR2 YFSETQ. Trimming left V 0 bases short and J 5 bases short, with 14 bases between. CDR3 length equals 15 residues. CDR3 in amino acids: CASSLGGGGRTEAFF. DNA of the CDR3: TGCGCCAGCAGCTTGGGAGGCGGGGGTCGGACTGAAGCTTTCTTT.